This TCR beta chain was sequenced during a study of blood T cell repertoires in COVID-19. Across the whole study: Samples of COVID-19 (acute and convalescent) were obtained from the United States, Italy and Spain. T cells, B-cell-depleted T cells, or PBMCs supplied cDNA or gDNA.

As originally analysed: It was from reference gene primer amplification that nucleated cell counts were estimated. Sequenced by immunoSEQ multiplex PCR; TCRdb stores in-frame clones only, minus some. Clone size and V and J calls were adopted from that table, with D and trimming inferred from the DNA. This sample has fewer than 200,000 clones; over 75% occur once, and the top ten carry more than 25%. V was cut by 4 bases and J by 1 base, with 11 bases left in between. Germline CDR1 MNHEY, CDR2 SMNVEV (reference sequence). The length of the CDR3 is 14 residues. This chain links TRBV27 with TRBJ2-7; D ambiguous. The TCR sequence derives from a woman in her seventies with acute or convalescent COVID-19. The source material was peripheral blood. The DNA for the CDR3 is TGTGCCAGCAGTTCAAGACTGGCTTCCTACGAGCAGTACTTC. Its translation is CASSSRLASYEQYF.